Reported below is one T cell receptor beta chain. This sample is drawn from a study of blood T cell repertoires in COVID-19. The overall study: PBMCs, B-cell-depleted T cells, or T cells were the source of the cDNA or gDNA that made up the material.

Assay used: immunoSEQ multiplex PCR; TCRdb lists only in-frame clones, some missing. Here the sample spans about 80,000 clones, 85% being singletons. CDR3 size: 16 residues. The V and J ends lost 5 bases and 5 bases, in that order; junction bases with no gene match: 12. The V gene's germline CDR1 is MDHEN and CDR2 SYDVKM. The TCR comes from a man aged 80 or over with active or convalescent COVID-19. The sequencing input was peripheral blood. The rearrangement joins TRBV28 to TRBJ2-5, with TRBD1 identical over 9 bases. The CDR3 nucleotides are TGTGCCAGCAGTCGTCCCGGGACAGGGTCGTTTGAGACCCAGTACTTC. It encodes CASSRPGTGSFETQYF.